The 3 T cell receptor beta chains given below trace back to one sample, sequenced in a study of T cell responses to AZD1222 COVID-19 vaccine. Data came from immunoSEQ multiplex PCR; TCRdb stores just in-frame clones and leaves some out. The sample has approximately 130,000 clones, under 95% seen once. The material was peripheral blood, obtained on day 0 of AZD1222 vaccination. These receptors originate from an adult in good health.

This chain connects TRBV9 to TRBJ1-5; D unresolved. Germline CDR1 reads SGDLS; CDR2 reads YYNGEE. The CDR3 extends over 15 amino acids. Trimming pared 0 bases from V and 4 bases from J, leaving 11 bases between. The CDR3 loop reads CASSVAGVLNQPQHF. The CDR3 bases are TGTGCCAGCAGCGTAGCGGGAGTTTTAAATCAGCCCCAGCATTTT.

The rearrangement links TRBV20-1 to TRBJ1-5, with D perhaps TRBD1 (5 bases). V lost 3 bases and J lost 11, with 17 bases in between. The CDR3 consists of 13 residues. Germline V CDR1 and CDR2: DFQATT, SNEGSKA (reference sequence). The CDR3 DNA reads TGCAGTGCTAGTCGGTACCGGGGCAGGACCCAGCATTTT. Translation gives CSASRYRGRTQHF.

The V and J genes are TRBV6-5 and TRBJ1-6; D is perhaps TRBD1 (6 bases). This CDR3 has 12 residues. V was trimmed by 6 bases and J by 7 bases, leaving 7 bases between them. From germline, CDR1 is MNHEY and CDR2 SVGAGI. The CDR3 bases are TGTGCCAGCAGAGACAGGAATTCACCCCTCCACTTT. Protein product: CASRDRNSPLHF.